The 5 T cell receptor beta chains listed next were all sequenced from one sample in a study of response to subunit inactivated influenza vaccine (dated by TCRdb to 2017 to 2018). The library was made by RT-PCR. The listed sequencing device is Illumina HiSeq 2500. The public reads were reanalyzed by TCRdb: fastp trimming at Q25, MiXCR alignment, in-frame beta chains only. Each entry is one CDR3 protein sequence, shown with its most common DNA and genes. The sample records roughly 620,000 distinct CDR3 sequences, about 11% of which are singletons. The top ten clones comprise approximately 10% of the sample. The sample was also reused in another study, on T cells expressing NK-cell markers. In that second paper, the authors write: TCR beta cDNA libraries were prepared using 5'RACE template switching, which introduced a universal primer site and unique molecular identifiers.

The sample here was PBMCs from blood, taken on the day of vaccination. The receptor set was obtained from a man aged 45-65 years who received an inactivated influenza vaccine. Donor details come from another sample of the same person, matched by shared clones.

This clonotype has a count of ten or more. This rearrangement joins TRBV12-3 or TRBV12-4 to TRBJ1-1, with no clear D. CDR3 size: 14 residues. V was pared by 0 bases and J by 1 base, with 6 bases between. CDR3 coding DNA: TGTGCCAGCAGTTTAGCGGCCGGGAACACTGAAGCTTTCTTT. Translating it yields CASSLAAGNTEAFF.

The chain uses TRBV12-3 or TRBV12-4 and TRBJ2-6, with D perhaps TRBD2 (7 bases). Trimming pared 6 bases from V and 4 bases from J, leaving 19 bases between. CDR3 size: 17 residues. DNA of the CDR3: TGTGCCAGCAGACGGGGGGCGCAGGTATCCGGGGCCAACGTCCTGACTTTC. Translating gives CASRRGAQVSGANVLTF.

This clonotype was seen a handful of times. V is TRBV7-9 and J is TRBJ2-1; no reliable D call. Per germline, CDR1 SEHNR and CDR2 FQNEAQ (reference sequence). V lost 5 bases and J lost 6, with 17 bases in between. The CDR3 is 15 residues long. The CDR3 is CASSRSARPFNEQFF. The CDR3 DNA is TGTGCCAGCAGCCGTTCAGCGCGACCCTTCAATGAGCAGTTCTTC.

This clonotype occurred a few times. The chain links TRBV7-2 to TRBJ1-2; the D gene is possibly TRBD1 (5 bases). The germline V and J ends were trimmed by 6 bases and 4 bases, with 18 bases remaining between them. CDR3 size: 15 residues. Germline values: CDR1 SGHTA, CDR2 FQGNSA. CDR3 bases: TGTGCCAGCAGATCACGAGCGGGGACCGGCTATGGCTACACCTTC. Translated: CASRSRAGTGYGYTF.

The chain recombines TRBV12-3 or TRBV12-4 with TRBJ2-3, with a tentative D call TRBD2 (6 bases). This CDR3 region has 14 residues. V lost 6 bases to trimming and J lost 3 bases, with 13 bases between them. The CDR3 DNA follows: TGTGCCAGCAGCCATAGACGGGAGACAGATACGCAGTATTTT. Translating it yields CASSHRRETDTQYF.